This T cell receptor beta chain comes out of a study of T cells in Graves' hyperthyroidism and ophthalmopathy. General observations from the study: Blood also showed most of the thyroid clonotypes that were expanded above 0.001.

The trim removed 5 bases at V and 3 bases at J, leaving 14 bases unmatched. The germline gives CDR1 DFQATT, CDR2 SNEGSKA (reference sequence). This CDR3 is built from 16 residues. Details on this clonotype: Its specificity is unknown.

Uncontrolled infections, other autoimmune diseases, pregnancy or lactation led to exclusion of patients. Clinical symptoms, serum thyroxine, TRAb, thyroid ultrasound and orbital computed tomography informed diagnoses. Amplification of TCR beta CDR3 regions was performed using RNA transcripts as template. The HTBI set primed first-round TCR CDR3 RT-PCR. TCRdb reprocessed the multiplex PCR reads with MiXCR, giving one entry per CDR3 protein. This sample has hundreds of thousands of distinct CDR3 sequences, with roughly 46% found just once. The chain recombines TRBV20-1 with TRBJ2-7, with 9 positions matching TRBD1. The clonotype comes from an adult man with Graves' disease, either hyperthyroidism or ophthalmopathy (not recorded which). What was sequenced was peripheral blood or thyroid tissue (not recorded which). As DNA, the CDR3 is TGCAGTGCTGTACAGGGGGCAGGGGACTATGGCTACGAGCAGTACTTC. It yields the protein CSAVQGAGDYGYEQYF.